This T cell receptor beta chain was captured by sequencing in a study of blood T cell repertoires in COVID-19. Germline CDR1 reads MDHEN; CDR2 reads SYDVKM. V trimming: 1 base; J trimming: 5 bases; junction bases outside the gene matches: 3. The CDR3 is 14 residues long. Libraries were prepared by immunoSEQ multiplex PCR; TCRdb keeps only in-frame clonotypes and omits some of them. The sample includes roughly 230,000 clones, 84% of them seen just once. This chain links TRBV28 with TRBJ1-1; TRBD1 agrees at 8 bases. Input material: peripheral blood. The sequence derives from a middle-aged man with acute or convalescent COVID-19. The DNA of the CDR3 is TGTGCCAGCAGTTTATCAGGGGGCGGTACTGAAGCTTTCTTT. Protein sequence: CASSLSGGGTEAFF.